The clone carrying this TCR beta chain has only a few counts. The record originates from a study of early T cells in non-severe SARS-CoV-2 infection. Study-wide background: Sequencing used unsorted whole-blood bulk RNA, so chains lack pairing.

Researchers attached unique molecular identifiers to individual cDNA molecules. MiXCR was run by TCRdb on the 5' RACE reads, yielding one entry per CDR3 protein. The table includes about 83,000 distinct CDR3 sequences, around 12% detected once. This CDR3 has 15 amino acids. V was trimmed by 5 bases and J by 1 base, leaving 14 bases between them. Germline assignment: CDR1 MNHEY and CDR2 SMNVEV (reference sequence). Specimen: whole blood. The source is an adult who was a healthcare worker with PCR-confirmed SARS-CoV-2 infection or an uninfected control (not recorded which). The rearrangement links TRBV27 to TRBJ1-1; D not certain. This chain's CDR3 is CASSGSLYGNTEAFF. The CDR3 bases are TGTGCCAGCAGTGGCTCTCTATACGGGAACACTGAAGCTTTCTTT.